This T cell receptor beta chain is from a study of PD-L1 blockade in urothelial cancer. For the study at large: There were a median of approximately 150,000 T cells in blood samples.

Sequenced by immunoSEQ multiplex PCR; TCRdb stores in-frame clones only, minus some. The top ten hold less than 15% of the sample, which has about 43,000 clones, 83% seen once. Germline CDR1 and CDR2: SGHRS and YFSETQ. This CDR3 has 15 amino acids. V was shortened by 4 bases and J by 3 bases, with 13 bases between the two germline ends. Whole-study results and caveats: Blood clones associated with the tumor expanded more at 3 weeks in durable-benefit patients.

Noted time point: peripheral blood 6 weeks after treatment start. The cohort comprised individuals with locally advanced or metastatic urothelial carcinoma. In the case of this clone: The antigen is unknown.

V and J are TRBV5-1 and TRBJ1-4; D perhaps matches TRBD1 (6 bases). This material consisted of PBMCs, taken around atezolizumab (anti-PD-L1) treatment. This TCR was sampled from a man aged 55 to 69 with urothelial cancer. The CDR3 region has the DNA TGCGCCAGCAGCGTTAACGGGACACCTAATGAAAAACTGTTTTTT. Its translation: CASSVNGTPNEKLFF.